This paragraph covers one T cell receptor (beta chain) sequence. This receptor's antigen is unknown. No base qualities exist here, and no much larger clone lies one base off it. Systemically healthy Caucasian individuals from Russia, around 39 in total and aged roughly 6 to 100 years, were included as donors. Each donor gave roughly 9.5 milliliters of peripheral blood, collected into EDTA-treated Vacutainer tubes. Ficoll-Paque density-gradient centrifugation was used to isolate PBMCs, with at least 6.5 million obtained per sample. Total RNA was extracted from PBMCs with Trizol reagent, with at least 5 micrograms obtained per sample. The percentages of naive CD45RAhigh/CD27high T cells were determined by flow cytometry on a PBMC aliquot from every donor. CDR1 and CDR2 (MGHDK, SYGVNS) derive from the germline V gene. The CDR3 holds 11 amino acids from the cysteine to the phenylalanine. The DNA shown is the 33-base CDR3, in frame from base 1. Clipping removes 6 bases from V and 10 bases from J, with 5 as the unmatched junction base count.

The data were taken from a study of blood T cells in healthy people across ages (dated by TCRdb to 2014 to 2015). In terms of the full investigation: In model experiments, roughly one uniquely barcoded TCR beta cDNA molecule per two T cells was captured by template switching. Age-related changes in TCR beta repertoire diversity were measured in the study by deep sequencing normalized with unique cDNA molecular identifiers. The donors were divided into four age groups: young (average roughly 15 years), middle-aged (approximately 41), aged (roughly 66) and long-lived (more than 75). Donors of different ages were randomly distributed across sequencing lanes to avoid experimental bias. Two additional independent replicas of 1 million unique cDNA reads from the same blood draw were analyzed for two donors (one aged 18 to 29 and one aged 80 or older). General findings and caveats noted by the study authors: The percentage of naive T cells measured by flow cytometry correlated strongly with observed TCR beta diversity. Bulk unsorted PBMC profiling prevented conclusive comparison of naive and antigen-experienced compartments. Observed TCR beta diversity per million T cells fell roughly linearly with age, and a significant reduction was already apparent by age approximately 41. Estimates of total diversity based on one million sequenced T cells were regarded as lower bounds and as underestimates. Because donor CMV infection status was unknown, age-related changes in expanded clonotypes were potentially confounded. Compared with the aged group, the long-lived group had more naive CD4+ T cells, fewer expanded clones and increased TCR diversity, a pattern suggesting age selection.

Receptor libraries were prepared by 5' RACE. The sample was run on an Illumina HiSeq 2500. A second PCR of about 6 to 11 cycles was performed with a sample-barcoded 5' primer and a J-beta primer mix. A unique molecular identifier was introduced onto each TCR beta cDNA molecule by a template-switch 5' adaptor carrying 12 random nucleotides. At least 2.5 million CDR3-containing paired-end reads were obtained from each sample. First-strand cDNA was synthesized from all RNA with the Mint cDNA synthesis kit, primed by a TRBC-specific oligonucleotide. Following uracil-DNA glycosylase treatment, all cDNA underwent a first 18-cycle PCR with the universal primers M1SS and BC2_uni_R. Per the original workflow: Normalization of each sample was performed by random selection of 1 million high-quality reads, each carrying a distinct molecular identifier. Reads with shared molecular identifiers were discarded instead of being binned into consensus sequences. MiTCR, run with a Q25 quality threshold and the strictest error-elimination algorithm, handled CDR3 identification, clonotype clustering and error correction. A nonparametric unseen species model with Euler transformation was used to estimate lower-bound total TCR beta diversity. TCRdb cleaned the public reads at Q25 with fastp, built clones with MiXCR and kept in-frame beta chains. Rows with a matching CDR3 protein are joined into one entry that keeps the most common DNA and genes. The V and J calls and clone size come from TCRdb's table, not from the authors' own analysis. The sample profile shows about 1,000,000 distinct CDR3 sequences; 40% to 55% of them were found once. About 19% of the sample rests with the top ten.

The chain couples TRBV25-1 to TRBJ1-1; TRBD1 aligns with 7 central bases. The sequenced sample was blood. The receptor was derived from a woman aged 60-75 years in good health. The DNA reads TGTGCCAGCAGCGAGGGGGCGCTAGCTTTCTTT. This encodes CASSEGALAFF. The CDR3 plus the reference TRBV25-1 and TRBJ1-1 genes for the other parts give the full variable domain: EADIYQTPRYLVIGTGKKITLECSQTMGHDKMYWYQQDPGMELHLIHYSYGVNSTEKGDLSSESTVSRIRTEHFPLTLESARPSHTSQYLCASSEGALAFFGQGTRLTVV.